This record concerns one T cell receptor beta chain sequence. Some clones are missing from TCRdb's copy, which holds only in-frame ones; the method was immunoSEQ multiplex PCR. The sample includes about 170,000 clones, about four fifths of them seen just once. The data belong to a study of blood T cell repertoires in COVID-19. Study information: Specimens from acute and convalescent COVID-19 originated in the United States, Italy and Spain. The cDNA or gDNA used as material had been derived from T cells, B-cell-depleted T cells, or PBMCs.

The V gene's germline CDR1 is SGHTA and CDR2 FQGNSA. CDR3 length equals 16 residues. Trimming at V came to 6 bases and at J to 5 bases, leaving 14 bases not matched to a gene. Sequences were obtained from peripheral blood. This chain connects TRBV7-2 to TRBJ1-1; 8 bases map to TRBD1. The receptor was derived from a woman between 65 and 79 years old who had recovered from COVID-19. CDR3 amino acids: CASRGRGQSGGTEAFF. DNA of the CDR3: TGTGCCAGCAGAGGCAGGGGGCAATCTGGTGGGACTGAAGCTTTCTTT.